These 27 T cell receptor beta chains share one sample of origin, sequenced in a study of T cell responses to AZD1222 COVID-19 vaccine. Generated by immunoSEQ multiplex PCR, the TCRdb table keeps only in-frame clones and is missing some. There are 95,000 to 120,000 clones in the sample; 88% occur only once, and 6.5% lies in the top ten. This material consisted of peripheral blood, taken 28 days after the second AZD1222 dose. These receptors were taken from an adult who received the AZD1222 COVID-19 vaccine.

This clone came up a few times. The chain recombines TRBV29-1 with TRBJ2-1; 7 nucleotides line up with TRBD2. Trimming cost V 7 bases and J 9 bases; bases outside gene matches: 6. The CDR3 has 11 amino acids. Germline CDR1 SQVTM, CDR2 ANQGSEA. As DNA, the CDR3 is TGCAGCGCAATGGGCGGGGGTGAGCAGTTCTTC. Protein: CSAMGGGEQFF.

V is TRBV5-6 and J is TRBJ1-3; 7 bases are a match to TRBD1. The CDR3 totals 18 residues. Per the germline V gene, CDR1 is SGHDT and CDR2 is YYEEEE. J lost 3 bases, V lost 1 base, and 13 bases had no gene match. CDR3 nucleotide sequence: TGTGCCAGCAGCTTGCTGGACAGGAGGGCGAACAGTGGAAACACCATATATTTT. It encodes CASSLLDRRANSGNTIYF.

This chain joins TRBV7-9 and TRBJ1-1; weak D call: TRBD1 (5 bases). The CDR3 runs 17 residues. Germline loops: CDR1 SEHNR, CDR2 FQNEAQ (reference sequence). Deletions cut 1 base from V and 6 bases from J, with 21 bases between. This CDR3 is CASSLGAGRSRGPEAFF. The CDR3 DNA follows: TGTGCCAGCAGCTTAGGGGCAGGGCGGAGCCGTGGGCCTGAAGCTTTCTTT. The complete variable domain, with remaining parts taken from reference TRBV7-9 and TRBJ1-1, reads DTGVSQNPRHKITKRGQNVTFRCDPISEHNRLYWYRQTLGQGPEFLTYFQNEAQLEKSRLLSDRFSAERPKGSFSTLEIQRTEQGDSAMYLCASSLGAGRSRGPEAFFGQGTRLTVV.

V is TRBV4-2 and J is TRBJ2-1; the match to TRBD2 covers 15 bases. The CDR3 totals 16 residues. V shed 4 bases, J shed 9 bases, and the junction held 7 bases outside the gene matches. Per germline, CDR1 LGHNA and CDR2 YNFKEQ. CDR3 sequence reads: CASSLGLAGGLGEQFF. Written as DNA, the CDR3 is TGTGCCAGCAGCCTCGGACTAGCGGGGGGGCTCGGTGAGCAGTTCTTC.

The rearrangement links TRBV6-5 to TRBJ1-1; tentatively, D is TRBD1 (5 bases). The V end lost 6 bases, the J end lost 0 bases, and 11 bases lay between the germline ends. There are 14 residues in the CDR3. Germline loops: CDR1 MNHEY, CDR2 SVGAGI. Written as DNA, the CDR3 is TGTGCCAGCAGCAGGGACCCATTGAACACTGAAGCTTTCTTT. Its translation: CASSRDPLNTEAFF.

The chain's CDR3 is CASRDRGNEQYF. CDR3 sequence (DNA): TGTGCCAGCAGGGACAGGGGGAACGAGCAGTACTTC. This chain links TRBV9 with TRBJ2-7, with TRBD1 matching over 10 bases. The J segment lost 5 bases and the V segment lost 5 bases, leaving 1 base of the junction unmatched. The germline V gene has CDR1 SGDLS and CDR2 YYNGEE. This CDR3 comprises 12 residues. Filled out from reference TRBV9 and TRBJ2-7, the complete variable domain reads DSGVTQTPKHLITATGQRVTLRCSPRSGDLSVYWYQQSLDQGLQFLIQYYNGEERAKGNILERFSAQQFPDLHSELNLSSLELGDSALYFCASRDRGNEQYFGPGTRLTVT.

The rearrangement joins TRBV2 to TRBJ2-7, with 10 bases lining up with TRBD1. The CDR3 totals 16 residues. Germline V lookup: CDR1 SNHLY, CDR2 FYNNEI. V lost 4 bases to trimming and J lost 1 base; unmatched junction nucleotides: 7. The CDR3 here is CASSVGQGTLSYEQYF. The CDR3 DNA reads TGTGCCAGCAGTGTGGGACAGGGGACCCTTTCCTACGAGCAGTACTTC.

Here the CDR3 reads CASSLAGGQGDLWTEAFF. The CDR3 DNA sequence: TGCGCCAGCAGCTTGGCCGGGGGACAGGGAGACTTGTGGACTGAAGCTTTCTTT. V usage is TRBV5-1 and J usage is TRBJ1-1; 9 positions match TRBD1. The junction had 14 bases not matched to a gene; V was cut back by 0 bases and J by 5 bases. Per germline, CDR1 SGHRS and CDR2 YFSETQ. The CDR3 sequence is 18 residues long.

V gene TRBV9 combines with J gene TRBJ2-1, with D tentatively TRBD1 (5 bases). Germline assignment: CDR1 SGDLS and CDR2 YYNGEE. There are 12 residues in the CDR3. Trimming removed 0 bases from V and 7 bases from J, with 5 bases in between. The CDR3 coding sequence is TGTGCCAGCAGCGTAGAGGGGAATGAGCAGTTCTTC. This sequence encodes CASSVEGNEQFF.

This clone was counted between two and nine times. The chain employs TRBV5-1 and TRBJ2-7; no definite D call. The germline gives CDR1 SGHRS, CDR2 YFSETQ. Trimming removed 3 bases from V and 5 bases from J, with 6 bases in between. This CDR3 region has 11 residues. The CDR3 DNA is TGCGCCAGCAGCTCCTACGACGAGCAGTACTTC. This encodes CASSSYDEQYF. Full variable domain (remainder filled in from reference TRBV5-1 and TRBJ2-7): KAGVTQTPRYLIKTRGQQVTLSCSPISGHRSVSWYQQTPGQGLQFLFEYFSETQRNKGNFPGRFSGRQFSNSRSEMNVSTLELGDSALYLCASSSYDEQYFGPGTRLTVT.

This clone appeared a few times. The chain has TRBV19 and TRBJ1-1, with D hard to call. Per the germline V gene, CDR1 is LNHDA and CDR2 is SQIVND (reference sequence). This CDR3 spans 14 amino acids. V lost 8 bases and J 0 bases, leaving 13 bases between the germline ends. Here the CDR3 DNA reads TGTGCCAGTCAACGCCGGGCGATGAACACTGAAGCTTTCTTT. Amino acids: CASQRRAMNTEAFF.

This clone occurred a few times. The genes are TRBV19 and TRBJ1-5; no firm D call. The CDR3 consists of 16 residues. CDR1 and CDR2 (germline): LNHDA, SQIVND (reference sequence). V was clipped by 3 bases and J by 7 bases, with 19 bases between them. The CDR3 DNA follows: TGTGCCAGTAGTATTCGTCTGTTGACGGAGGGCCAGCCCCAGCATTTT. This gives the protein CASSIRLLTEGQPQHF. Drawing the rest from reference TRBV19 and TRBJ1-5, the complete variable domain is DGGITQSPKYLFRKEGQNVTLSCEQNLNHDAMYWYRQDPGQGLRLIYYSQIVNDFQKGDIAEGYSVSREKKESFPLTVTSAQKNPTAFYLCASSIRLLTEGQPQHFGDGTRLSIL.

The rearrangement links TRBV7-9 to TRBJ2-5, with no clear D. CDR1 is SEHNR, CDR2 FQNEAQ, per germline (reference sequence). The V end lost 4 bases, the J end lost 2 bases, and 14 bases lay between the germline ends. The CDR3 has 15 amino acids. CDR3 sequence (DNA): TGTGCCAGCAGCTCCGCATCTACCAGACAAGAGACCCAGTACTTC. It codes for CASSSASTRQETQYF.

The V call is TRBV15, the J call TRBJ2-2; possibly TRBD1 for D (6 bases). The CDR3 spans 15 residues. V lost 7 bases and J lost 4, with 16 bases in between. Per germline, CDR1 LNHNV and CDR2 YYDKDF (reference sequence). The CDR3 DNA follows: TGTGCCACCAAAGTTCTGGACAGTGGCACCGGGGAGCTGTTTTTT. Its protein product is CATKVLDSGTGELFF.

J is TRBJ2-3 and V is TRBV5-6; 11 nucleotides align to TRBD2. Trimming removed 3 bases from V and 1 base from J; junction bases left unmatched: 1. This CDR3 spans 15 amino acids. CDR1 is SGHDT and CDR2 is YYEEEE in the germline V gene. CDR3: CASSSTSGGTDTQYF. In DNA, the CDR3 is TGTGCCAGCAGCTCGACTAGCGGGGGCACAGATACGCAGTATTTT.

The gene calls are TRBV15 and TRBJ1-1; no clear D. This CDR3 contains 12 residues. The germline V gene has CDR1 LNHNV and CDR2 YYDKDF (reference sequence). The V and J ends lost 1 base and 7 bases respectively, with 7 bases between them. CDR3 nucleotides: TGTGCCACCAGCAGAGGCGCCTATGAAGCTTTCTTT. Its protein is CATSRGAYEAFF. The full variable domain, rest sourced from reference TRBV15 and TRBJ1-1, is DAMVIQNPRYQVTQFGKPVTLSCSQTLNHNVMYWYQQKSSQAPKLLFHYYDKDFNNEADTPDNFQSRRPNTSFCFLDIRSPGLGDTAMYLCATSRGAYEAFFGQGTRLTVV.

The genes are TRBV19 and TRBJ1-6, with TRBD1 matching over 8 bases. Germline CDR1 and CDR2: LNHDA and SQIVND (reference sequence). The J segment lost 4 bases and the V segment lost 8 bases, leaving 7 bases of the junction unmatched. There are 15 residues in the CDR3. CDR3 residues: CASLPGGEYNSPLHF. The CDR3 DNA reads TGTGCCAGTCTTCCAGGGGGCGAGTATAATTCACCCCTCCACTTT.

The chain uses TRBV4-3 and TRBJ1-1; D is unclear. The CDR3 loop spans 14 amino acids. V lost 1 base, J lost 7 bases, and 13 bases lay in between. The germline V gene has CDR1 LGHNA and CDR2 YSLEER. The CDR3 DNA sequence: TGCGCCAGCAGCCAAGTGGTACAGAAGGGTGAAGCTTTCTTT. This gives the protein CASSQVVQKGEAFF.

This sequence joins TRBV6-2 or TRBV6-3 and TRBJ2-1; D uncertain. Germline V gene sequence: CDR1 MNHEY, CDR2 SVGEGT. V lost 2 bases and J 8 bases, leaving 16 bases between the germline ends. The CDR3 is 15 amino acids. The DNA of the CDR3 is TGTGCCAGCAGTTACCGTATACCGACGAAGGATGAGCAGTTCTTC. Translated, it gives CASSYRIPTKDEQFF.

This chain uses TRBV9 with TRBJ1-2; TRBD1 matches 8 bases. The germline V gene has CDR1 SGDLS and CDR2 YYNGEE. The V and J ends lost 6 bases and 3 bases, in that order; junction bases with no gene match: 10. The CDR3 runs 15 residues. This CDR3 reads CASTQDRGMDYGYTF. The CDR3 region has the DNA TGTGCCAGCACGCAAGACAGGGGTATGGACTATGGCTACACCTTC.

V usage is TRBV4-3 and J usage is TRBJ1-2; 8 bases match TRBD1. J was trimmed by 8 bases and V by 2 bases; bases with no gene match: 10. CDR3 length equals 15 residues. Germline CDR1 LGHNA, CDR2 YSLEER. The CDR3 reads CASSQKAQGAKGYTF. DNA of the CDR3: TGCGCCAGCAGCCAAAAGGCCCAGGGGGCAAAGGGCTACACCTTC.

V gene TRBV6-5 combines with J gene TRBJ2-2; D gene unclear. Germline assignment: CDR1 MNHEY and CDR2 SVGAGI. CDR3 length: 15 residues. Between the trimmed V and J ends, which lost 2 bases and 0 bases, there was a span of 7 bases. The CDR3 loop reads CASSYVPANTGELFF. CDR3 nucleotides: TGTGCCAGCAGTTACGTGCCAGCGAACACCGGGGAGCTGTTTTTT.

The chain recombines TRBV7-3 with TRBJ2-1, with unresolved D. The CDR3 sequence is 15 residues long. Trimming pared 4 bases from V and 0 bases from J, leaving 10 bases between. CDR1 and CDR2 from the germline V gene are SGHTA and FQGTGA. This CDR3 reads CASSSGRSSYNEQFF. CDR3 coding DNA: TGTGCCAGCAGCTCCGGACGAAGCTCCTACAATGAGCAGTTCTTC.

This sequence joins TRBV4-3 and TRBJ1-6; D remains ambiguous. The CDR3 covers 13 residues. V was cut by 2 bases and J by 9 bases, with 8 bases left in between. Germline CDR1 is LGHNA and CDR2 is YSLEER. CDR3 nucleotides: TGCGCCAGCAGCCAACGGCCGGGTTCACCCCTCCACTTT. It yields the protein CASSQRPGSPLHF.

The genes are TRBV4-1 and TRBJ1-1; tentative D call: TRBD1 (6 bases). V lost 4 bases to trimming and J lost 1 base, with 10 bases between them. The CDR3 runs 14 residues. Germline lookup yields CDR1 MGHRA and CDR2 YSYEKL. DNA for the CDR3: TGCGCCAGCAGCCCCTCGGACAGGAACACTGAAGCTTTCTTT. The encoded protein is CASSPSDRNTEAFF.

This clone was detected ten times or more. The chain uses TRBV12-3 or TRBV12-4 and TRBJ1-1; maybe TRBD1 (5 bases). The CDR3 extends over 11 amino acids. V lost 10 bases to trimming and J lost 11 bases, with 17 bases between them. The CDR3 DNA sequence: TGTGCCACCAGAAGAGGGGCCTTGGCTTTCTTT. As protein: CATRRGALAFF.

This clone was seen once. The V gene is TRBV5-1, the J gene TRBJ2-2; D ambiguous. Germline V gene lookup returns CDR1 SGHRS and CDR2 YFSETQ. V was clipped by 0 bases and J by 0 bases, with 3 bases between them. The CDR3 spans 14 residues. CDR3 residues: CASSLGTNTGELFF. In nucleotides, the CDR3 is TGCGCCAGCAGCTTGGGAACGAACACCGGGGAGCTGTTTTTT.